These 25 T cell receptor beta chains were sequenced from one sample in a study of early T cells in non-severe SARS-CoV-2 infection. TCRdb redid the calling of the 5' RACE reads with MiXCR, one entry per CDR3 protein. The data contain about 19,000 distinct CDR3 sequences, 4.5% to 6.5% of them singletons. The specimen sequenced was whole blood. All receptors derive from an adult who was a healthcare worker with PCR-confirmed SARS-CoV-2 infection or an uninfected control (not recorded which).

Points on this clonotype: One base away lies a much larger clone, so this may be a sequencing read error. This chain links TRBV11-2 with TRBJ2-2; D perhaps matches TRBD2 (5 bases). The CDR3 sequence is 15 residues long. The germline gives CDR1 SGHAT, CDR2 FQNNGV. CDR3 bases: TGTGCCAGCAGCTTCGACGGAATGAACACCGGGGAGCTGTTATTT. Its translation: CASSFDGMNTGELLF. Drawing the rest from reference TRBV11-2 and TRBJ2-2, the complete variable domain is EAGVAQSPRYKIIEKRQSVAFWCNPISGHATLYWYQQILGQGPKLLIQFQNNGVVDDSQLPKDRFSAERLKGVDSTLKIQPAKLEDSAVYLCASSFDGMNTGELLFGEGSRLTVL.

There are many counts of this clonotype. The chain couples TRBV7-6 to TRBJ2-2, with 13 bases matching TRBD2. Germline assignment: CDR1 SGHVS and CDR2 FNYEAQ. J lost 3 bases, V lost 5 bases, and 6 bases had no gene match. The CDR3 is 17 amino acids. In DNA form, the CDR3 reads TGTGCCAGCAGCCCCCGGACTAGCGGGAGTTACACCGGGGAGCTGTTTTTT. As protein: CASSPRTSGSYTGELFF.

The V gene is TRBV20-1, the J gene TRBJ2-1, with 9 bases lining up with TRBD2. V lost 6 bases and J lost 7; bases outside the gene matches: 13. In germline, CDR1 is DFQATT, CDR2 SNEGSKA (reference sequence). This CDR3 is built from 15 residues. The CDR3, as DNA: TGCAGTGCCCTCTCGGGGAGCGGGAGGAGAAATGAGCAGTTCTTC. Its protein product is CSALSGSGRRNEQFF.

This clonotype has just a few counts. The rearrangement links TRBV27 to TRBJ1-1; tentative D call: TRBD1 (6 bases). This CDR3 contains 15 residues. V lost 3 bases to trimming and J lost 1 base, with 12 bases between them. Germline V gene lookup returns CDR1 MNHEY and CDR2 SMNVEV (reference sequence). In DNA form, the CDR3 reads TGTGCCAGCAGTTTCCAGGGGTTAAAGAACACTGAAGCTTTCTTT. It is translated as CASSFQGLKNTEAFF.

This clonotype was picked up many times. The rearrangement links TRBV7-6 to TRBJ2-5; unclear D gene. Germline-derived CDR1 and CDR2 are SGHVS and FNYEAQ. This CDR3 has 13 amino acids. The V end lost 2 bases, the J end lost 3 bases, and 7 bases lay between the germline ends. CDR3 loop: CASSLQTEETQYF. CDR3 bases: TGTGCCAGCAGCTTACAAACGGAAGAGACCCAGTACTTC.

This clonotype was detected ten times or more. V gene TRBV5-1 combines with J gene TRBJ2-5; D gene ambiguous. V lost 1 base and J lost 12, with 7 bases in between. Germline V gene lookup returns CDR1 SGHRS and CDR2 YFSETQ. CDR3 length equals 10 residues. For the CDR3, the DNA is TGCGCCAGCAGCTTGCCAGTGAAGTACTTC. Translation gives CASSLPVKYF.

This chain joins TRBV12-3 or TRBV12-4 and TRBJ2-3, with TRBD1 matching over 7 bases. CDR3 size: 13 residues. The V segment lost 7 bases and the J segment 3 bases; nucleotides outside the gene matches: 4. CDR3 loop: CASTVGQTDTQYF. The CDR3 coding sequence is TGTGCCAGCACCGTGGGACAGACAGATACGCAGTATTTT.

Only a few counts were recorded for this clonotype. This rearrangement joins TRBV5-1 to TRBJ2-1, with D possibly TRBD2 on 6 matching bases. The V end lost 6 bases, the J end lost 10 bases, and 23 bases lay between the germline ends. Germline CDR1 SGHRS, CDR2 YFSETQ. The CDR3 runs to 15 residues. The CDR3 protein is CASTQDAGRHPEQFF. The CDR3 nucleotides are TGCGCCAGCACCCAGGATGCGGGACGGCACCCGGAGCAGTTCTTC.

The sample holds a few counts of this clonotype. The chain is built from TRBV2 and TRBJ1-6; TRBD1 might be the D (6 bases). V was cut by 1 base and J by 10 bases, with 14 bases left in between. The CDR3 extends over 15 amino acids. Germline assignment: CDR1 SNHLY and CDR2 FYNNEI. The DNA of the CDR3 is TGTGCCAGCAGTGAAGACAGGGCCGGTCGGTCACCCCTCCACTTT. This gives the protein CASSEDRAGRSPLHF. Full variable domain (missing parts from reference TRBV2 and TRBJ1-6): EPEVTQTPSHQVTQMGQEVILRCVPISNHLYFYWYRQILGQKVEFLVSFYNNEISEKSEIFDDQFSVERPDGSNFTLKIRSTKLEDSAMYFCASSEDRAGRSPLHFGNGTRLTVT.

Within the sample, this clonotype is medium-sized (0.01 to 0.1%). This chain connects TRBV27 to TRBJ1-1; unclear D gene. Germline CDR1 and CDR2: MNHEY and SMNVEV (reference sequence). The CDR3 length is 15 residues. V lost 1 base and J lost 4, with 13 bases in between. Written as DNA, the CDR3 is TGTGCCAGCAGTTTATTTGGCCCGGCGCCCACTGAAGCTTTCTTT. Translated: CASSLFGPAPTEAFF.

There are many counts of this clonotype. V usage is TRBV7-2 and J usage is TRBJ2-3, with D perhaps TRBD1 (6 bases). Germline V gene sequence: CDR1 SGHTA, CDR2 FQGNSA. V was shortened by 4 bases and J by 7 bases, with 12 bases between the two germline ends. The CDR3 is 13 residues long. Here the CDR3 DNA reads TGTGCCAGCAGCTCCGGACAGCTCTATACGCAGTATTTT. This codes for CASSSGQLYTQYF.

There are many counts of this clonotype. The rearrangement links TRBV20-1 to TRBJ2-3; D is tentatively TRBD1 or TRBD2 (5 bases each). In germline, CDR1 is DFQATT, CDR2 SNEGSKA (reference sequence). V gave up 3 bases and J gave up 6 bases, with 22 bases separating them. The CDR3 is 16 residues long. In nucleotides, the CDR3 is TGCAGTGCTAGGGTACATCCAGGAAAGGGGAGTGATACGCAGTATTTT. This gives the protein CSARVHPGKGSDTQYF.

In this sample, this clonotype is medium-sized. The chain has TRBV25-1 and TRBJ1-1; 7 bases are shared with TRBD1. The junction had 3 bases not matched to a gene; V was cut back by 6 bases and J by 5 bases. CDR1 is MGHDK and CDR2 is SYGVNS in the germline V gene. This CDR3 has 12 residues. The CDR3 DNA reads as TGTGCCAGCAGATCAGGGGGAACTGAAGCTTTCTTT. Translation gives CASRSGGTEAFF.

In its sample, this clonotype was seen many times. The chain recombines TRBV6-5 with TRBJ1-1; TRBD1 agrees at 7 bases. With 4 bases clipped from V and 4 bases from J, the junction kept 12 bases outside the gene matches. The CDR3 sequence is 16 residues long. The germline V gene encodes CDR1 MNHEY and CDR2 SVGAGI. The CDR3 loop is CASSFSTGRFGTEAFF. CDR3 bases: TGTGCCAGCAGTTTTTCGACAGGGCGGTTCGGCACTGAAGCTTTCTTT.

The chain joins TRBV9 to TRBJ1-6; 7 bases are a match to TRBD1. This CDR3 is built from 16 residues. CDR1 and CDR2 from the germline V gene are SGDLS and YYNGEE. J lost 7 bases, V lost 0 bases, and 7 bases had no gene match. The CDR3 nucleotides read TGTGCCAGCAGCGTAGGAGTGACAGGGCCGAATTCACCCCTCCACTTT. This encodes CASSVGVTGPNSPLHF.

Many counts were recorded for this clonotype. The chain has TRBV10-2 and TRBJ1-3, with TRBD1 matching over 8 bases. V was pared by 6 bases and J by 4 bases, with 5 bases of the junction left unmatched. CDR3 length: 14 amino acids. Germline assignment: CDR1 WSHSY and CDR2 SAAADI. CDR3 DNA sequence: TGCGCCAGCAGCTTGACAGGGGTCGGAAACACCATATATTTT. Its translation is CASSLTGVGNTIYF.

The chain joins TRBV11-2 to TRBJ2-5; 7 nucleotides agree with TRBD2. CDR1 is SGHAT and CDR2 is FQNNGV in the germline V gene. With V trimmed by 5 bases and J by 3 bases, 9 bases remained unmatched. The CDR3 is made up of 15 amino acids. CDR3 nucleotides: TGTGCCAGCAGCGGACTAGTCGACCCCGAAGAGACCCAGTACTTC. Translated: CASSGLVDPEETQYF. Based on the CDR3 plus reference TRBV11-2 and TRBJ2-5, the full variable domain is EAGVAQSPRYKIIEKRQSVAFWCNPISGHATLYWYQQILGQGPKLLIQFQNNGVVDDSQLPKDRFSAERLKGVDSTLKIQPAKLEDSAVYLCASSGLVDPEETQYFGPGTRLLVL.

Ten or more counts support this clonotype. V usage is TRBV4-1 and J usage is TRBJ2-5, with 12 bases aligning to TRBD2. V shed 0 bases and J 4 bases; nucleotides not matched to a gene: 0. The CDR3 consists of 15 residues. Germline V lookup: CDR1 MGHRA, CDR2 YSYEKL. The CDR3 DNA is TGCGCCAGCAGCCAAGAACTAGCGGGAGGAGAGACCCAGTACTTC. Amino acid sequence: CASSQELAGGETQYF.

This clonotype is categorized as medium-sized. This chain links TRBV9 with TRBJ2-7; 12 nucleotides align to TRBD2. V shed 3 bases and J 3 bases; nucleotides not matched to a gene: 1. CDR1 and CDR2 from the germline V gene are SGDLS and YYNGEE. The CDR3 length is 14 residues. The CDR3 loop reads CASSEGLAGYEQYF. The DNA for the CDR3 is TGTGCCAGCAGCGAGGGACTAGCGGGCTACGAGCAGTACTTC.

The rearrangement joins TRBV6-5 to TRBJ2-7, with D tentatively TRBD1 (6 bases). Trimming stripped 6 bases from V and 3 bases from J, with 18 bases between. The CDR3 length is 15 residues. CDR1 is MNHEY, CDR2 SVGAGI, per germline. This CDR3 is CASSPSRDTGYEQYF. CDR3 sequence (DNA): TGTGCCAGCAGCCCCTCCCGGGACACCGGCTACGAGCAGTACTTC.

This clonotype has at least ten counts. This rearrangement joins TRBV7-2 to TRBJ2-7, with D possibly TRBD2 on 6 matching bases. V was pared by 6 bases and J by 2 bases, with 17 bases between. The germline V gene has CDR1 SGHTA and CDR2 FQGNSA. The CDR3 has 15 amino acids. For the CDR3, the DNA is TGTGCCAGCAGGGAGTTGGGCTGGACTACCTACGAGCAGTACTTC. It translates to CASRELGWTTYEQYF.

The J gene is TRBJ2-1, the V gene TRBV28; D remains ambiguous. There are 15 residues in the CDR3. The V end lost 3 bases, the J end lost 2 bases, and 11 bases lay between the germline ends. Germline CDR1 and CDR2: MDHEN and SYDVKM. CDR3 loop: CASSLLRQTYNEQFF. The CDR3 bases are TGTGCCAGCAGTTTGTTAAGGCAGACCTACAATGAGCAGTTCTTC.

This clonotype was observed a few times. The chain employs TRBV20-1 and TRBJ2-7; 12 nucleotides line up with TRBD2. The CDR3 consists of 15 residues. Per germline, CDR1 DFQATT and CDR2 SNEGSKA (reference sequence). Unmatched junction bases numbered 4, after V lost 0 bases and J lost 4 bases. The CDR3 DNA follows: TGCAGTGCTAGAGACGCGGGACTAGCGGGTTACGAGCAGTACTTC. It specifies CSARDAGLAGYEQYF.

This clonotype was observed many times. CDR3 in amino acids: CASSQGPGGIQFF. CDR3 bases: TGTGCCAGCAGCCAAGGTCCAGGGGGCATTCAGTTCTTC. The chain has TRBV14 and TRBJ2-1, with 8 bases lining up with TRBD1. CDR1 is SGHDN, CDR2 FVKESK, per germline. The junction had 6 bases not matched to a gene; V was cut back by 1 base and J by 13 bases. This CDR3 comprises 13 residues. The entire variable domain, with the rest obtained from reference TRBV14 and TRBJ2-1, is as follows: EAGVTQFPSHSVIEKGQTVTLRCDPISGHDNLYWYRRVMGKEIKFLLHFVKESKQDESGMPNNRFLAERTGGTYSTLKVQPAELEDSGVYFCASSQGPGGIQFFGPGTRLTVL.

This clonotype was found many times. The chain carries TRBV20-1 and TRBJ2-3; D might be TRBD2 (6 bases). CDR3 length: 13 residues. V lost 7 bases and J lost 3, with 14 bases in between. Germline V gives CDR1 DFQATT, CDR2 SNEGSKA (reference sequence). CDR3 in amino acids: CSGKRTMTDTQYF. Here the CDR3 DNA reads TGCAGTGGGAAAAGGACTATGACAGATACGCAGTATTTT.